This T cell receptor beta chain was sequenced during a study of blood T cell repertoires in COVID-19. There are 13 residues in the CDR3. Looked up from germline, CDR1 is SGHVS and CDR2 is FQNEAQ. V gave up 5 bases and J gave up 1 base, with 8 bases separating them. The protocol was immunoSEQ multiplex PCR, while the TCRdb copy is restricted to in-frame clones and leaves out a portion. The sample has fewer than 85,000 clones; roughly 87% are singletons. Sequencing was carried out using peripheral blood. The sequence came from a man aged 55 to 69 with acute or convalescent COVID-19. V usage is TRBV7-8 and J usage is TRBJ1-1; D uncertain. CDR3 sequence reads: CASSQRANTEAFF. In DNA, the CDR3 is TGTGCCAGCAGCCAGCGGGCGAACACTGAAGCTTTCTTT.